This T cell receptor beta chain was retrieved from a study of T cells expressing NK-cell markers. For the study at large: Among the eight sequenced donors, seven tested HCMV-seropositive and one tested seronegative.

The CDR3 extends over 18 amino acids. Germline CDR1 reads ENHRY; CDR2 reads SYGVKD. For each CDR3 protein, TCRdb gives one entry from its re-call of the 5' RACE reads, without DNA. Across about 400,000 distinct CDR3 sequences, the top ten clones capture roughly 10% of the sample. The gene calls are TRBV10-3 and TRBJ2-2; TCRdb's assignment of TRBD1 cannot be checked, as there is no DNA. The sequence was collected from a woman aged 45 to 65 in good health. The sequenced sample was blood T cells: a sorted CD56 or NKG2C T cell subset, CD4+ or CD8+ T cells, or bulk PBMC T cells (not recorded which). The CDR3 reads CAIRRDRGSGSNTGELFF.